This TCR beta chain comes out of a study of T cells in Graves' hyperthyroidism and ophthalmopathy (dated by TCRdb to the late 2010s). Study-level background: Peripheral blood was sampled at the time of initial diagnosis, prior to any treatment. To identify distinguishing TCR V-J signatures, a discovery cohort of 100 patients was used, comprising 40 to 45 with Graves' ophthalmopathy and around 60 with stable Graves' hyperthyroidism. Prospective prediction of ophthalmopathy was tested in an independent validation cohort of 18 hyperthyroidism patients and 15 to 17 patients who later progressed to ophthalmopathy. The 95 to 100 discovery patients were randomly divided into training and test sets at a 7:3 ratio. The study also compared thyroid tissue and blood T-cell repertoires from a handful of Graves' hyperthyroidism patients. After sampling, hyperthyroidism patients received methimazole starting at 30 mg daily, and ophthalmopathy patients received high-dose intravenous methylprednisolone. The paper describes TCR Vbeta CDR3 sequencing of 135 peripheral blood samples, made up of some 40 ophthalmopathy patients, around 78 hyperthyroidism patients and roughly 17 progressor patients.

Graves' hyperthyroidism was defined as stable when no progression to ophthalmopathy occurred over 18 months of follow-up. Hyperthyroidism patients were aged 18 to 65 years and newly diagnosed, with disease duration of less than 2 months. The study excluded patients with uncontrolled infections, other autoimmune diseases, pregnancy or lactation. Clinical symptoms, serum thyroxine and TRAb, thyroid ultrasound, and orbital computed tomography formed the basis for the diagnoses. PBMCs were separated from roughly 10 ml of fresh peripheral blood using Ficoll-Paque density gradient centrifugation. Trizol reagent was used to extract total RNA, and RNA quality was then checked on an Agilent 2100 Bioanalyzer. The CDR3 has 14 amino acids, counting the end cysteine and phenylalanine. The kept DNA is CDR3 alone, 42 bases in frame from the first base. A distance of 13 bases separates the germline ends of V and J, which lose 4 bases and 2 bases respectively. From a lookup of the germline V gene, CDR1 and CDR2 are SGHRS and YFSETQ.

Amplification of TCR beta CDR3 regions was carried out from RNA transcripts. The first round of RT-PCR for the TCR CDR3 was performed with the HTBI primer set and the Qiagen OneStep RT-PCR kit. A second multiplex PCR round built the libraries, followed by size selection and purification. Sequencing of the libraries was done on an Illumina HiSeq2000 using paired-end 100 bp reads. The paper's processing steps were these. SOAPnuke was used to process the raw data, with reads discarded if the reads contained adapters or uncalled bases, had a mean Phred below 15, or lacked an exact constant-primer or identifier match. COPE v1.2.5 was used to merge high-quality paired reads, and clonotypes were defined as unique nucleotide sequences. MiTCR v1.1 was used to align the clonotypes against IMGT TRBV, TRBD and TRBJ reference segments. The analysis included only V-J combinations with a frequency above 0.0001, which together covered roughly 99% of the repertoires. A TCS score was defined as the ratio of F50 (clonal expansion) to E x V (chaos), with BLOSUM62-based TCRdist applied between CDR3 peptides within each V-J. Welch's t-statistics and random forest reduced just over 500 V-J features to 10 to 15, which were used in a naive Bayes classifier (R e1071). TCRdb reran the public reads through fastp at Q25 and MiXCR, keeping productive beta chains. Each CDR3 protein appears once, grouped with its most common genes and DNA. The V and J calls here are based on TCRdb, not the publication. The sample profile shows more than 300,000 distinct CDR3 sequences; roughly 13% of them were found once. Of the sample, roughly 9.6% falls within the top ten clones.

This clonotype was seen a few times. Its antigen is currently not known. Base quality data are lacking; no much larger clone is found one base away. General conclusions and limits of the study: No statistical method was used to set the sample size in advance, and investigators knew the group allocation. In validation, the model predicted progression to ophthalmopathy a median of 6.5 months before onset, with over 55% sensitivity and almost 75% specificity. Most expanded thyroid clonotypes (frequency above 0.001) were also detected in blood, suggesting blood repertoires may reflect thyroid immune responses. A model built on a 13 V-J signature distinguished ophthalmopathy from stable hyperthyroidism, reaching roughly 88% sensitivity and about 81% specificity in cross-validation and 80%/75% in testing.

The sequence derives from an older woman with Graves' hyperthyroidism. This chain joins TRBV5-1 to TRBJ2-7; a tentative D call is TRBD1 (5 bases match). Sequencing was performed on blood. The CDR3 region: CASSTDREAYEQYF. The bases read TGCGCCAGCAGCACCGACAGAGAAGCCTACGAGCAGTACTTC.